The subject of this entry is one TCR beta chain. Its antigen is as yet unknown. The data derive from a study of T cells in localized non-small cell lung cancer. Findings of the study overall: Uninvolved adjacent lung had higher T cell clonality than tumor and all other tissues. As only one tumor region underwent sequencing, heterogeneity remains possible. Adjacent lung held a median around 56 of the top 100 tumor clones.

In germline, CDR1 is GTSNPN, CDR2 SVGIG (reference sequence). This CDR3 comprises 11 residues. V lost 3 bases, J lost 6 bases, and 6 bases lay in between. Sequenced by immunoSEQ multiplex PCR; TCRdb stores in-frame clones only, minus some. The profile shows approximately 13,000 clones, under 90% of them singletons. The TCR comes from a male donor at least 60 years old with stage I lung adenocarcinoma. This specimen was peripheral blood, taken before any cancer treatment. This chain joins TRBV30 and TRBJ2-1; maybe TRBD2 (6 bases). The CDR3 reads CAWRGGNEQFF. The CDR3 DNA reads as TGTGCCTGGAGGGGGGGCAATGAGCAGTTCTTC.